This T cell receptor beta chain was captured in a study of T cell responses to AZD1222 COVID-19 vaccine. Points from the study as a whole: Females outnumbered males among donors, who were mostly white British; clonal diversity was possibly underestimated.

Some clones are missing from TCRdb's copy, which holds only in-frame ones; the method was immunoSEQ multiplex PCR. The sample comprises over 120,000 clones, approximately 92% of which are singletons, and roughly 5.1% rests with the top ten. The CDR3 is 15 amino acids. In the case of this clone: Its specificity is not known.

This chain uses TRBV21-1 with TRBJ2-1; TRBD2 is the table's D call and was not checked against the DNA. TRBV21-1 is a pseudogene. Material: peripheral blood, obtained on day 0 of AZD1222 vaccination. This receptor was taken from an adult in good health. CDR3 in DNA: TGTGCCAGTCGAACTAGCGGGCGGGGGTACAATGAGCAGTTCTTC. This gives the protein CASRTSGRGYNEQFF.